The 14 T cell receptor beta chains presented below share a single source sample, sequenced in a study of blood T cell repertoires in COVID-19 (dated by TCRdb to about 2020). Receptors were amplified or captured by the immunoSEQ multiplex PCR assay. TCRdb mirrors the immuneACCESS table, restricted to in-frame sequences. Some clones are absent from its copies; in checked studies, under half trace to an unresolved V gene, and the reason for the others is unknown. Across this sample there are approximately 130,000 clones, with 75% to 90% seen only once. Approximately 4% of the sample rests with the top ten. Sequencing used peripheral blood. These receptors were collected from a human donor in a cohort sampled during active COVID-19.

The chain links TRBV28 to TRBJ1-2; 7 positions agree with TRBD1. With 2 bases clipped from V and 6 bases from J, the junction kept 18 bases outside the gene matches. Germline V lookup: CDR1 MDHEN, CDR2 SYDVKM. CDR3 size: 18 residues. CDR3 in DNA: TGTGCCAGCAGTTTACGCGGTCGCCTATTGGGGACAGAAGATGGCTACACCTTC. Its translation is CASSLRGRLLGTEDGYTF.

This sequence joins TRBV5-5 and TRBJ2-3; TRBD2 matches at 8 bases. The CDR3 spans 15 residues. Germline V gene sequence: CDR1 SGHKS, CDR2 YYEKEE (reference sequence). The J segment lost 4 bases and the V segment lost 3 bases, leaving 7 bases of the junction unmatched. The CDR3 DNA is TGTGCCAGCAGCTACGCGGGAGGTATTGCAGATACGCAGTATTTT. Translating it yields CASSYAGGIADTQYF.

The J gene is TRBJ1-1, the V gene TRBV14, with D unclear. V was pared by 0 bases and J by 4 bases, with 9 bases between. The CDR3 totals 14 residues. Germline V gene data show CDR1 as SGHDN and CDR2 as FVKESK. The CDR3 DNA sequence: TGTGCCAGCAGCCAAGATCGGGTATCCACTGAAGCTTTCTTT. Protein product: CASSQDRVSTEAFF.

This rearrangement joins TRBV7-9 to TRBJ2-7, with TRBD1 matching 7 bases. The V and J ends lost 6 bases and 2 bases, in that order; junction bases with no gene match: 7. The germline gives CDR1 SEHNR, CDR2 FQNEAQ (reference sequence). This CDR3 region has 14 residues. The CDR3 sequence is CASSMTGLTYEQYF. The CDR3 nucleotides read TGTGCCAGCAGTATGACAGGGCTAACCTACGAGCAGTACTTC.

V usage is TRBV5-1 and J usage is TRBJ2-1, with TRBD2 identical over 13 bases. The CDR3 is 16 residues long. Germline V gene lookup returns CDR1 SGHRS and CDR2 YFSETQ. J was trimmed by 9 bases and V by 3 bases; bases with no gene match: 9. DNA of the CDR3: TGCGCCAGCAGCTGGTCCGGGACTAGCGGGGAGGGTGAGCAGTTCTTC. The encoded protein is CASSWSGTSGEGEQFF.

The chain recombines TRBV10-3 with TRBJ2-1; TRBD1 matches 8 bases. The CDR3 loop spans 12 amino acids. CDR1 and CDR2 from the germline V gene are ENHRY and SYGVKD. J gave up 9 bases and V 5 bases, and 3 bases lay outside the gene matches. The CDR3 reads CAISIQGGEQFF. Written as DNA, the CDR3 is TGTGCCATCAGTATACAGGGGGGTGAGCAGTTCTTC.

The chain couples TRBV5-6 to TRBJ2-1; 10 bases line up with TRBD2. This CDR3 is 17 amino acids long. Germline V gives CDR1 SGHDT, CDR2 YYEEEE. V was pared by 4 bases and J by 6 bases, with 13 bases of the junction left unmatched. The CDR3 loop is CASSRPKSGGALNEQFF. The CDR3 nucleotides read TGTGCCAGCAGCCGCCCCAAAAGCGGGGGGGCCCTCAATGAGCAGTTCTTC.

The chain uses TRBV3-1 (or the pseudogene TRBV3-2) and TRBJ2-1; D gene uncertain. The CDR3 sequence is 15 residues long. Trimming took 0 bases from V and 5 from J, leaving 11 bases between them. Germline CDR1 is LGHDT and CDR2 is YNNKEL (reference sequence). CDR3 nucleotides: TGTGCCAGCAGCCAAGACAGACTTCCAAACAATGAGCAGTTCTTC. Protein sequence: CASSQDRLPNNEQFF.

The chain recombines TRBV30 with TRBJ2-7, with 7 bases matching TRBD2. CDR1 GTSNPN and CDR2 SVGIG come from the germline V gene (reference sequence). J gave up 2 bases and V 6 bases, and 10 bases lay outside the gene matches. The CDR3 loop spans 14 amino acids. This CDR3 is CACAPGTNPYEQYF. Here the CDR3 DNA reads TGTGCCTGTGCTCCCGGGACTAATCCCTACGAGCAGTACTTC.

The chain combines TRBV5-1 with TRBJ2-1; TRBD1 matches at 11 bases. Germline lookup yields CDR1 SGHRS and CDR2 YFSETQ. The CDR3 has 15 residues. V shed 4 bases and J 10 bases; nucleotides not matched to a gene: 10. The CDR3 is CASSRGDRGAEEQFF. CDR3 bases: TGCGCCAGCAGCCGTGGGGACAGGGGGGCGGAGGAGCAGTTCTTC.

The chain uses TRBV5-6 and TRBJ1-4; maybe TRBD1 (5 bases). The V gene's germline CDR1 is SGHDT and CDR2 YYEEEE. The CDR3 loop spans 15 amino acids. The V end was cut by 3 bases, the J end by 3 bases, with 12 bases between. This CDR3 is CASSSPGSANEKLFF. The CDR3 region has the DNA TGTGCCAGCAGCTCCCCAGGGTCAGCTAATGAAAAACTGTTTTTT.

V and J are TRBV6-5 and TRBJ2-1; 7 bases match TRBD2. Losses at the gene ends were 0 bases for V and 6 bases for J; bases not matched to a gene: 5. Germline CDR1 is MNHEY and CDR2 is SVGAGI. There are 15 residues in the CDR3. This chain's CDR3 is CASSYSPSGGNEQFF. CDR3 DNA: TGTGCCAGCAGTTACTCACCGTCGGGGGGCAATGAGCAGTTCTTC.

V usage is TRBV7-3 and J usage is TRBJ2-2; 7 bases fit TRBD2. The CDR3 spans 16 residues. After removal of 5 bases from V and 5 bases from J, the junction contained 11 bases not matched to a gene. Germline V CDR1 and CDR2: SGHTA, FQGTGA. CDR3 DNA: TGTGCCAGCAGCGACCCGCCAGCGGGGCGAACCGGGGAGCTGTTTTTT. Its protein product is CASSDPPAGRTGELFF.

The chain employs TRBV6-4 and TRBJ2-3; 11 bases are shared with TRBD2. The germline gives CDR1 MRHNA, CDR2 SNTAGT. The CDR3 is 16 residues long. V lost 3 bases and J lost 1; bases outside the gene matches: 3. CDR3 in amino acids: CASSDGTSGGTDTQYF. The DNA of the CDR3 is TGTGCCAGCAGTGATGGGACTAGCGGTGGCACAGATACGCAGTATTTT.